Listed below are T cell receptor beta chains from one sample, sequenced in a study of blood T cell repertoires in COVID-19. Assay used: immunoSEQ multiplex PCR; TCRdb lists only in-frame clones, some missing. The sample has around 75,000 clones, approximately 84% seen once. Sequencing was done on a sample of peripheral blood. The receptors here all came from a man aged 50 to 60 with COVID-19, enrolled during active disease. Both conserved end residues are part of each CDR3. The D gene is left open where the match is weak. The listing skips clone size in some rows; elsewhere it reads once, few, many or a size class.

j_gene,d_gene,v_gene,abundance,CDR3nt,CDR3aa
TRBJ1-3,NA,TRBV11-3,NA,TGTGCCAGCAGCTTAGCCGCAGGGGACGGAAACACCATATATTTT,CASSLAAGDGNTIYF
TRBJ2-7,NA,TRBV28,NA,TGTGCCAGCAGTTACAACTACGAGCAGTACTTC,CASSYNYEQYF
TRBJ2-1,NA,TRBV19,NA,TGTGCCAGTACCCGGTACAATGAGCAGTTCTTC,CASTRYNEQFF
TRBJ1-3,TRBD1,TRBV9,few,TGTGCCAGCAGCCCCTGGGACAGCAATCTCTCTGGAAACACCATATATTTT,CASSPWDSNLSGNTIYF
TRBJ1-4,NA,TRBV10-3,NA,TGTGCCATCAGTGAAAGTGTGGGGGGTGAAAAACTGTTTTTT,CAISESVGGEKLFF
TRBJ1-1,NA,TRBV11-2,NA,TGTGCCAGCGGGGAAGGGGTTTACACTGAAGCTTTCTTT,CASGEGVYTEAFF
TRBJ2-6,TRBD1,TRBV7-9,NA,TGTGCCAGCAGCTTCGGACAGGGGGCATCTGGGGCCAACGTCCTGACTTTC,CASSFGQGASGANVLTF
TRBJ1-2,NA,TRBV6-2/TRBV6-3,NA,TGTGCCAGCAGTTTAAGCGGCTATGGCTACACCTTC,CASSLSGYGYTF
TRBJ2-2,TRBD2,TRBV2,few,TGTGCCAGCAGTGGGACTATTTTAGCGGGACTAGCGGGGTACACCGGGGAGCTGTTTTTT,CASSGTILAGLAGYTGELFF
TRBJ2-1,TRBD2,TRBV5-1,NA,TGCGCCAGCAGCTTGTCGACTAGCGGGAACAATGAGCAGTTCTTC,CASSLSTSGNNEQFF
TRBJ2-1,TRBD2,TRBV5-1,NA,TGCGCCAGCAGCTTGCGGCGACTAGCGGTGACGAGCCCCAATGAGCAGTTCTTC,CASSLRRLAVTSPNEQFF
TRBJ2-7,TRBD2,TRBV7-8,NA,TGTGCCAGCCGACTAGCGGGGAGGAACGAGCAGTACTTC,CASRLAGRNEQYF
TRBJ2-3,TRBD2,TRBV29-1,NA,TGCAGCGGTAGCGGGGGGGCTGCAGATACGCAGTATTTT,CSGSGGAADTQYF
TRBJ1-2,NA,TRBV11-2,NA,TGTGCCAGCAGCTTTGGCAGTGACTACACCTTC,CASSFGSDYTF
TRBJ1-4,TRBD1,TRBV7-9,NA,TGTGCCAGCATCGGCGGACAGGGTGGTGAAAAACTGTTTTTT,CASIGGQGGEKLFF
TRBJ1-5,TRBD1,TRBV7-9,NA,TGTGCCAGCAGCCAAATGACAGGGGACAATCAGCCCCAGCATTTT,CASSQMTGDNQPQHF
TRBJ1-4,NA,TRBV3-1/TRBV3-2,NA,TGTGCCAGCAGCCAATCAGGGTTGGATGAAAAACTGTTTTTT,CASSQSGLDEKLFF
TRBJ1-2,TRBD1,TRBV4-1,NA,TGCGCCAGCAGCCGAGAGACAGGGGAGTCCTATGGCTACACCTTC,CASSRETGESYGYTF
TRBJ1-5,TRBD1,TRBV28,once,TGTGCCAGCATTACAGGGGAAGGACATCAGCCCCAGCATTTT,CASITGEGHQPQHF
TRBJ2-1,NA,TRBV25-1,once,TGTGCCAGCAGTGAATATAGGAGGGGCACGGAGCAGTTCTTC,CASSEYRRGTEQFF